Below, 18 T cell receptor beta chains from the same sample are listed, as sequenced in a study of beta chain features in type 1 diabetes. Study observations and caveats: Patients with Type 1 diabetes showed moderately but significantly shorter TCRB CDR3s in all four CD4+ subsets.

These TCRs' antigens remain unknown. Since all of the isolated RNA was reverse transcribed, expressed TCRB transcripts were what got sequenced. Profiled with immunoSEQ multiplex PCR; TCRdb holds only in-frame clones, not every one. The sample lists about 340,000 clones, about a tenth seen once, with 1% in the top ten. The specimen was central memory CD4+ T cells from blood. Every receptor here comes from a man aged 30-40 years with type 1 diabetes.

This clone was found a few times. The V and J genes are TRBV7-9 and TRBJ2-7; a weak D match, TRBD2 (6 bases). There are 15 residues in the CDR3. Germline-derived CDR1 and CDR2 are SEHNR and FQNEAQ (reference sequence). V was pared by 4 bases and J by 1 base, with 14 bases between. CDR3 DNA: TGTGCCAGCAGCTCACCGGGACTTGGGTCCTACGAGCAGTACTTC. Its protein product is CASSSPGLGSYEQYF.

The J gene is TRBJ1-1, the V gene TRBV7-9; no firm D call. Germline loops: CDR1 SEHNR, CDR2 FQNEAQ (reference sequence). With 2 bases removed from V and 1 base from J, the gap between germline ends came to 5 bases. CDR3 size: 13 residues. In DNA, the CDR3 is TGTGCCAGCAGCTTATTTTGGAACACTGAAGCTTTCTTT. Translation: CASSLFWNTEAFF.

The chain carries TRBV6-5 and TRBJ1-2; D might be TRBD1 (6 bases). Per germline, CDR1 MNHEY and CDR2 SVGAGI. The CDR3 has 14 amino acids. V lost 0 bases and J lost 4, with 9 bases in between. In DNA, the CDR3 is TGTGCCAGCAGTTACTCGAACAGGGCCTATGGCTACACCTTC. Residues: CASSYSNRAYGYTF.

In this sample, this clone turned up many times. The chain employs TRBV18 and TRBJ2-7, with D perhaps given as TRBD1 or TRBD2 (5 bases each). Deletions cut 5 bases from V and 0 bases from J, with 14 bases between. Germline values: CDR1 KGHSH, CDR2 LQKENI. The CDR3 has 15 residues. The CDR3 sequence is CASSSGRSLSYEQYF. The CDR3 DNA is TGTGCCAGCTCATCGGGACGGTCGCTCTCCTACGAGCAGTACTTC.

This clone showed up just a few times. The chain links TRBV11-2 to TRBJ2-3; 12 nucleotides match TRBD2. The CDR3 consists of 15 residues. Germline trimming cut 2 bases from V and 6 bases from J; bases unmatched to any gene: 3. CDR1 and CDR2 from the germline V gene are SGHAT and FQNNGV. DNA of the CDR3: TGTGCCAGCAGCTTACTAGCGGGGGGGCAGGATACGCAGTATTTT. Amino acid sequence: CASSLLAGGQDTQYF.

This clone was counted a few times. This same CDR3 is encoded by further DNA sequences in the sample. This sequence joins TRBV5-1 and TRBJ1-1; the D is unclear. V lost 0 bases, J lost 0 bases, and 9 bases lay in between. From germline, CDR1 is SGHRS and CDR2 YFSETQ. The CDR3 totals 15 residues. In DNA, the CDR3 is TGCGCCAGCAGCTTGGTGGCAGGTTTGAACACTGAAGCTTTCTTT. Residues: CASSLVAGLNTEAFF.

In this sample, this clone turned up a few times. The chain uses TRBV20-1 and TRBJ2-3; D uncertain. The CDR3 has 10 amino acids. Germline values: CDR1 DFQATT, CDR2 SNEGSKA (reference sequence). V lost 8 bases to trimming and J lost 4 bases, with 7 bases between them. The CDR3 DNA is TGCAGTATAGGGCCAGATACGCAGTATTTT. It is translated as CSIGPDTQYF.

This clone has more than one count but fewer than ten. The genes are TRBV9 and TRBJ1-6; D perhaps matches TRBD1 (6 bases). This CDR3 is 13 amino acids long. Germline CDR1 SGDLS, CDR2 YYNGEE. Deletions cut 7 bases from V and 5 bases from J, with 10 bases between. The CDR3 here is CASRQGNNSPLHF. The CDR3 bases are TGTGCCAGCCGTCAGGGGAATAATTCACCCCTCCACTTT.

This clone came up a few times. Compared with germline, one end of the junction differs, possibly owing to a read error. The chain employs TRBV7-2 and TRBJ1-4; no reliable D call. Germline CDR1 and CDR2: SGHTA and FQGNSA. The CDR3 has 8 residues. The CDR3 DNA follows: TGTGCCAGCAGCTTAGACTCTTTT. Residues: CASSLDSF.

This chain joins TRBV11-2 and TRBJ2-1, with 12 bases that match TRBD2. Germline V gives CDR1 SGHAT, CDR2 FQNNGV. This CDR3 spans 16 amino acids. V lost 7 bases and J lost 7; bases outside the gene matches: 11. The DNA of the CDR3 is TGTGCCAGCATCGGACTAGCGGGATACCCCGGGAATGAGCAGTTCTTC. It encodes CASIGLAGYPGNEQFF.

This clone was counted a few times. V usage is TRBV6-5 and J usage is TRBJ2-7, with 7 bases lining up with TRBD1. The length of the CDR3 is 16 residues. J gave up 0 bases and V 0 bases, and 5 bases lay outside the gene matches. Looked up from germline, CDR1 is MNHEY and CDR2 is SVGAGI. The CDR3 coding sequence is TGTGCCAGCAGTTACTCGTGGACAGGTCACTCCTACGAGCAGTACTTC. Translating gives CASSYSWTGHSYEQYF.

This clone was recorded a few times. The sample holds other DNA sequences that translate to the same CDR3. The chain recombines TRBV2 with TRBJ2-3; TRBD2 matches 11 bases. This CDR3 has 14 residues. Germline CDR1 reads SNHLY; CDR2 reads FYNNEI. V shed 3 bases, J shed 4 bases, and the junction held 0 bases outside the gene matches. The CDR3 protein is CASSETSGADTQYF. The DNA of the CDR3 is TGTGCCAGCAGTGAGACTAGCGGGGCAGATACGCAGTATTTT.

The V call is TRBV14, the J call TRBJ1-1; D is possibly TRBD1 (6 bases). From germline, CDR1 is SGHDN and CDR2 FVKESK. Between the trimmed V and J ends, which lost 4 bases and 1 base, there was a span of 13 bases. CDR3 size: 15 residues. The CDR3 DNA reads as TGTGCCAGCAGCCTCACTAGGGGGGCGAACACTGAAGCTTTCTTT. Amino acids: CASSLTRGANTEAFF.

V is TRBV4-3 and J is TRBJ2-7; D is possibly TRBD2 (6 bases). Germline V gives CDR1 LGHNA, CDR2 YSLEER. The CDR3 runs to 14 residues. V was trimmed by 0 bases and J by 4 bases, leaving 10 bases between them. CDR3 amino acids: CASSQDSGGYEQYF. The CDR3 coding sequence is TGCGCCAGCAGCCAAGATAGTGGAGGGTACGAGCAGTACTTC.

The sample holds a few counts of this clone. The chain links TRBV27 to TRBJ2-5; 11 bases match TRBD1. The CDR3 has 16 residues. Germline V gene lookup returns CDR1 MNHEY and CDR2 SMNVEV (reference sequence). Losses at the gene ends were 5 bases for V and 5 bases for J; bases not matched to a gene: 10. CDR3 sequence: CASSPDWTGGRETQYF. The CDR3 coding sequence is TGTGCCAGCAGTCCCGACTGGACAGGGGGCAGGGAGACCCAGTACTTC.

This clone was detected a few times. The CDR3 spells CASSDRESSSYNEQFF. The CDR3 DNA sequence: TGTGCCAGCAGTGATAGGGAGAGCAGCTCCTACAATGAGCAGTTCTTC. The V call is TRBV2, the J call TRBJ2-1, with a possible D match to TRBD2 (5 bases). The CDR3 runs 16 residues. Looked up from germline, CDR1 is SNHLY and CDR2 is FYNNEI. V was trimmed by 3 bases and J by 0 bases, leaving 12 bases between them.

This chain uses TRBV6-4 with TRBJ2-1, with TRBD1 matching over 7 bases. CDR3 length: 12 amino acids. Germline values: CDR1 MRHNA, CDR2 SNTAGT. Losses at the gene ends were 6 bases for V and 6 bases for J; bases not matched to a gene: 2. The DNA for the CDR3 is TGTGCCAGCAGGGACAGGAGCAATGAGCAGTTCTTC. Translating gives CASRDRSNEQFF.

This clone was seen a handful of times. The chain carries TRBV20-1 and TRBJ1-1; 9 bases are shared with TRBD1. Germline CDR1 DFQATT, CDR2 SNEGSKA (reference sequence). V lost 5 bases and J lost 10; bases outside the gene matches: 5. The CDR3 runs 11 residues. DNA of the CDR3: TGCAGTGCTGAGAAACAGGGGGCAGCTTTCTTT. As protein: CSAEKQGAAFF.